The rows below give T cell receptor beta chains drawn from one sample of a study of CD8+ T cells in alopecia areata. This table comes from immunoSEQ multiplex PCR, and its TCRdb copy is limited to in-frame clones, with some not included. The sample holds approximately 180,000 clones, roughly three fifths seen once. Here the sequenced sample was CD4+ T cells sorted from blood, taken at week 49, from a patient treated with tofacitinib. The receptors here all came from a human donor with alopecia areata. CDR3s include the opening cysteine and the closing phenylalanine or tryptophan. Fields, in order: V gene, clone size, J gene, CDR3 length, D gene, CDR3 protein, CDR3 DNA. The D gene is left open where the match is weak. Some rows have no size entry. The others give once, few or many, or a class for an expanded clone.

>TRBV6-1|.|TRBJ1-2|15|.
CASSEGFSKGYGYTF
TGTGCCAGCAGTGAAGGTTTCAGTAAAGGCTATGGCTACACCTTC
>TRBV2|few|TRBJ2-4|11|.
CASSEFPLQYF
TGTGCCAGCAGTGAATTCCCTCTTCAGTACTTC
>TRBV25-1|.|TRBJ1-4|14|TRBD1
CASSDPTGNEKLFF
TGTGCCAGCAGTGATCCGACAGGGAATGAAAAACTGTTTTTT
>TRBV15|.|TRBJ2-3|16|TRBD2
CATSRAPSGVTDTQYF
TGTGCCACCAGCAGAGCCCCCAGCGGGGTCACAGATACGCAGTATTTT
>TRBV7-9|.|TRBJ1-2|13|.
CASSLWTDYGYTF
TGTGCCAGCAGCTTATGGACAGACTATGGCTACACCTTC
>TRBV7-2|few|TRBJ1-1|14|.
CASSLEPGFTEAFF
TGTGCCAGCAGCTTAGAGCCGGGTTTTACTGAAGCTTTCTTT
>TRBV30|once|TRBJ2-7|14|TRBD1
CAWRTGTGHVQQYF
TGTGCCTGGCGAACCGGGACAGGGCACGTTCAGCAGTACTTC
>TRBV11-3|.|TRBJ2-1|14|.
CASSLGQSYNEQFF
TGTGCCAGCAGCCTAGGACAGAGTTACAATGAGCAGTTCTTC
>TRBV9|once|TRBJ2-5|13|.
CASSVRAQETQYF
TGTGCCAGCAGCGTCAGGGCCCAAGAGACCCAGTACTTC
>TRBV2|.|TRBJ1-4|14|TRBD1
CASKGQGGLEKLFF
TGTGCCAGCAAAGGACAGGGGGGACTCGAAAAACTGTTTTTT
>TRBV30|.|TRBJ1-1|16|.
CAWSAVSGRANTEAFF
TGTGCCTGGAGTGCTGTATCGGGCAGGGCGAACACTGAAGCTTTCTTT
>TRBV30|.|TRBJ1-1|13|.
CAWNALGTSEAFF
TGTGCCTGGAATGCCCTAGGGACCAGTGAAGCTTTCTTT
>TRBV4-3|many|TRBJ2-3|15|TRBD1
CASRRDRGLADTQYF
TGCGCCAGCAGGCGGGACAGGGGGCTCGCAGATACGCAGTATTTT
>TRBV5-1|.|TRBJ2-7|13|TRBD2
CASRSSGEYEQYF
TGCGCCAGCAGGTCTAGCGGGGAATACGAGCAGTACTTC
>TRBV29-1|few|TRBJ2-7|13|TRBD1
CSVAGTGMGEQYF
TGCAGCGTTGCGGGGACAGGGATGGGAGAGCAGTACTTC
>TRBV29-1|.|TRBJ2-1|16|.
CSAGATGTPGYNEQFF
TGCAGCGCTGGGGCGACCGGGACCCCGGGTTACAATGAGCAGTTCTTC
>TRBV9|.|TRBJ1-2|12|.
CASSPRQYGYTF
TGTGCCAGCAGCCCCCGACAGTATGGCTACACCTTC
>TRBV19|.|TRBJ1-2|13|.
CASSFGRSDGYTF
TGTGCCAGTAGTTTTGGCAGGTCCGATGGCTACACCTTC
>TRBV29-1|.|TRBJ2-2|13|.
CSVVGFEYGELFF
TGCAGCGTTGTAGGTTTCGAGTACGGGGAGCTGTTTTTT
>TRBV28|.|TRBJ2-5|12|.
CASSQQEETQYF
TGTGCCAGCAGTCAACAGGAAGAGACCCAGTACTTC
>TRBV7-3|once|TRBJ2-6|10|.
CASSPGLVTF
TGTGCCAGCAGCCCAGGGCTCGTGACTTTC
>TRBV4-3|once|TRBJ2-4|20|TRBD2
CASSQDIATAGLAGGNIQYF
TGCGCCAGCAGCCAAGATATCGCAACAGCGGGACTAGCGGGGGGAAACATTCAGTACTTC
>TRBV5-6|.|TRBJ1-5|16|.
CASSFLGAGQNQPQHF
TGTGCCAGCAGCTTTCTGGGGGCCGGGCAAAATCAGCCCCAGCATTTT
>TRBV29-1|.|TRBJ2-7|13|.
CSVQEGTVSEQYF
TGCAGCGTTCAAGAGGGTACAGTTAGCGAGCAGTACTTC
>TRBV29-1|.|TRBJ1-2|13|.
CSVALQANYGYTF
TGCAGCGTGGCACTTCAGGCTAACTATGGCTACACCTTC
>TRBV4-3|.|TRBJ1-2|15|.
CASSQDAQAGYGYTF
TGCGCCAGCAGCCAAGACGCACAGGCGGGCTATGGCTACACCTTC
>TRBV29-1|many|TRBJ2-3|13|.
CSVDRSGTDTQYF
TGCAGCGTCGACAGAAGCGGGACAGATACGCAGTATTTT
>TRBV9|.|TRBJ2-2|12|.
CASSVQTGELFF
TGTGCCAGCAGCGTACAAACCGGGGAGCTGTTTTTT
>TRBV30|.|TRBJ1-1|16|.
CAWRWAGRRKNTEAFF
TGTGCCTGGAGGTGGGCAGGGAGGAGGAAGAACACTGAAGCTTTCTTT
>TRBV19|.|TRBJ1-2|15|TRBD1
CASSPGTGRGHGYTF
TGTGCCAGTAGTCCAGGGACAGGGAGAGGACATGGCTACACCTTC
>TRBV29-1|few|TRBJ1-1|12|TRBD1
CSGGQGGTEAFF
TGCAGCGGCGGACAGGGCGGGACTGAAGCTTTCTTT
>TRBV15|.|TRBJ2-3|16|TRBD1
CATSRTGDPLTDTQYF
TGTGCCACCAGCAGGACAGGGGACCCACTCACAGATACGCAGTATTTT
>TRBV5-1|.|TRBJ1-1|13|.
CASYGAGVSEAFF
TGCGCCAGTTACGGGGCAGGGGTTTCTGAAGCTTTCTTT
>TRBV10-3|.|TRBJ2-3|15|TRBD2
CAISETGGATDTQYF
TGTGCCATCAGTGAGACCGGGGGGGCCACAGATACGCAGTATTTT
>TRBV7-6|few|TRBJ2-5|14|TRBD2
CASSPTSGGQTQYF
TGTGCCAGCAGCCCGACTAGCGGGGGACAGACCCAGTACTTC
>TRBV30|.|TRBJ1-2|14|.
CAWTHGGSNYGYTF
TGTGCCTGGACCCACGGGGGAAGTAACTATGGCTACACCTTC
>TRBV29-1|.|TRBJ2-1|14|.
CSLFASSSYNEQFF
TGCAGCCTCTTTGCCAGCAGCTCCTACAATGAGCAGTTCTTC
>TRBV30|.|TRBJ1-1|13|.
CAWKYMGGTEAFF
TGTGCCTGGAAGTATATGGGGGGCACTGAAGCTTTCTTT
>TRBV10-3|.|TRBJ1-5|13|.
CAISEGMSQPQHF
TGTGCCATCAGTGAAGGCATGAGTCAGCCCCAGCATTTT
>TRBV29-1|.|TRBJ2-2|15|TRBD1
CSAQHGQGFTGELFF
TGCAGCGCCCAACACGGACAGGGATTCACCGGGGAGCTGTTTTTT
>TRBV4-1|.|TRBJ2-5|16|.
CASSQERLRPQETQYF
TGCGCCAGCAGCCAAGAGAGGCTACGCCCTCAAGAGACCCAGTACTTC
>TRBV29-1|.|TRBJ2-1|15|.
CSVYVGHRSYNEQFF
TGCAGCGTCTACGTGGGACACCGCTCCTACAATGAGCAGTTCTTC
>TRBV29-1|.|TRBJ2-6|14|.
CSVEESSGANVLTF
TGCAGCGTTGAAGAAAGCTCTGGGGCCAACGTCCTGACTTTC
>TRBV25-1|.|TRBJ1-2|12|.
CASSETVHGYTF
TGTGCCAGCAGTGAGACGGTTCACGGCTACACCTTC
>TRBV7-6|.|TRBJ2-3|15|.
CASSLSGPVTDTQYF
TGTGCCAGCAGCTTATCGGGACCAGTCACAGATACGCAGTATTTT
>TRBV5-1|few|TRBJ2-5|16|.
CASSQQGPAFSETQYF
TGCGCCAGCAGCCAACAGGGACCGGCCTTCTCGGAGACCCAGTACTTC
>TRBV15|.|TRBJ2-3|17|.
CATSRDVAVPSTDTQYF
TGTGCCACCAGCAGAGATGTGGCGGTACCTAGCACAGATACGCAGTATTTT
>TRBV9|.|TRBJ1-2|15|.
CASSVAGTPNYGYTF
TGTGCCAGCAGCGTAGCAGGGACACCTAACTATGGCTACACCTTC
>TRBV10-1|many|TRBJ2-2|13|.
CASSTPNTGELFF
TGCGCCAGCAGTACCCCAAACACCGGGGAGCTGTTTTTT
>TRBV6-5|.|TRBJ2-2|15|.
CASKAGSTNTGELFF
TGTGCCAGCAAGGCAGGGTCCACCAACACCGGGGAGCTGTTTTTT
>TRBV28|.|TRBJ2-3|14|.
CASSFSGVSGTQYF
TGTGCCAGCAGTTTCTCGGGAGTCTCCGGTACGCAGTATTTT
>TRBV6-5|.|TRBJ2-3|14|.
CASSRGGGTDTQYF
TGTGCCAGTTCCCGGGGCGGGGGCACAGATACGCAGTATTTT